This T cell receptor (beta chain) was sequenced during a study of blood T cells in healthy people across ages. Overall study findings and caveats: Per million T cells, TCR beta diversity dropped about linearly as age rose.

Healthy Russian Caucasian donors spanned ages about 6 to 95 years. PCR was performed a second time for about 7 to 11 cycles using a sample-barcoded 5' primer and a J-beta primer mix. A template-switch adaptor that had 12 random nucleotides put a tag on each cDNA molecule. TCRdb re-derived calls from the 5' RACE reads in MiXCR, one entry per CDR3 protein. The profile shows approximately 800,000 distinct CDR3 sequences, around 62% of them singletons. This CDR3 spans 14 amino acids. With 5 bases clipped from V and 9 bases from J, the junction kept 7 bases outside the gene matches. Germline assignment: CDR1 SGHTA and CDR2 FQGNSA. Comments on this clonotype: Its antigen is undetermined.

This TCR derives from a man aged 25 to 40 in good health. This rearrangement joins TRBV7-2 to TRBJ1-6; 7 bases fit TRBD1. Sequencing was performed on blood. The CDR3 sequence is CASSIGQAPSPLHF. The CDR3 DNA follows: TGTGCCAGCAGCATCGGACAGGCGCCTTCACCCCTCCACTTT.